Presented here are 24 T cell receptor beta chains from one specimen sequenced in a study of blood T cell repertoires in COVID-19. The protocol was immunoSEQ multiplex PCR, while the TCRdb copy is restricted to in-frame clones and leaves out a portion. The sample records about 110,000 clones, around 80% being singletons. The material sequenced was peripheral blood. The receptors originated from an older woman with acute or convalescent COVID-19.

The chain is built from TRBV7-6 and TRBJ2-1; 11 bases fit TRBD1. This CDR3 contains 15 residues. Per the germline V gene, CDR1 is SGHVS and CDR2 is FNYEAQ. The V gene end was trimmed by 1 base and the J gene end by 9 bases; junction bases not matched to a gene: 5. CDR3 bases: TGTGCCAGCAGCTTAGGGACAGGGGGCGGGGGTGAGCAGTTCTTC. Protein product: CASSLGTGGGGEQFF.

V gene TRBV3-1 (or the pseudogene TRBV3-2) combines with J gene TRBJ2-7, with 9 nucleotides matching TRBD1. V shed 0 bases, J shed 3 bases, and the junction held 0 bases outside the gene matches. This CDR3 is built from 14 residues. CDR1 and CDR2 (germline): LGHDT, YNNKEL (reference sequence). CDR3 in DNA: TGTGCCAGCAGCCAAGAGACAGGGGGCTACGAGCAGTACTTC. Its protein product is CASSQETGGYEQYF.

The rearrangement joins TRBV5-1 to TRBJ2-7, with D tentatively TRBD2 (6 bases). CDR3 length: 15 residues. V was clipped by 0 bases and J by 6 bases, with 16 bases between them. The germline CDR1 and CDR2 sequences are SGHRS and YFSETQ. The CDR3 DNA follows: TGCGCCAGCAGCTTGGTGGCCGGGGGAAAGGGCGAGCAGTACTTC. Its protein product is CASSLVAGGKGEQYF.

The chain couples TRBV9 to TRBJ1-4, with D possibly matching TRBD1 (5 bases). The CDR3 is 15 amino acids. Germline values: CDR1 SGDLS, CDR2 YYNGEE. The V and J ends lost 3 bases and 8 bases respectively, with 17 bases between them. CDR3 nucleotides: TGTGCCAGCAGCGGAGGTGGGGGAGGGAACGAAAAACTGTTTTTT. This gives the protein CASSGGGGGNEKLFF. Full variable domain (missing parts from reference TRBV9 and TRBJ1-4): DSGVTQTPKHLITATGQRVTLRCSPRSGDLSVYWYQQSLDQGLQFLIQYYNGEERAKGNILERFSAQQFPDLHSELNLSSLELGDSALYFCASSGGGGGNEKLFFGSGTQLSVL.

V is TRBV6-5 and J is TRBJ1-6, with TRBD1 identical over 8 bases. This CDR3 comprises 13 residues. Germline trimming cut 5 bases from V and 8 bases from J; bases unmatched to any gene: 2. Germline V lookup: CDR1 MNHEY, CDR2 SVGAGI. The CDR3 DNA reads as TGTGCCAGCAGTAACAGGGGGGATTCACCCCTCCACTTT. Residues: CASSNRGDSPLHF.

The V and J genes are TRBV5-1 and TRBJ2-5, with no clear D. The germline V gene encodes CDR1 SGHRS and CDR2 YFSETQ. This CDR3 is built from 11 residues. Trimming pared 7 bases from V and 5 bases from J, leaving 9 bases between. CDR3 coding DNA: TGCGCCAGCCCCCATGAGGAGACCCAGTACTTC. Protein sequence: CASPHEETQYF.

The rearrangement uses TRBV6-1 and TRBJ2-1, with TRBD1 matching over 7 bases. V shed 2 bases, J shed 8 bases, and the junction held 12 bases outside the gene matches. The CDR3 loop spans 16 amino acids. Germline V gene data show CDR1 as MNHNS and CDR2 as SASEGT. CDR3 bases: TGTGCCAGCAGTGAATTATCGGGACAGTTAAAGGATGAGCAGTTCTTC. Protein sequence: CASSELSGQLKDEQFF.

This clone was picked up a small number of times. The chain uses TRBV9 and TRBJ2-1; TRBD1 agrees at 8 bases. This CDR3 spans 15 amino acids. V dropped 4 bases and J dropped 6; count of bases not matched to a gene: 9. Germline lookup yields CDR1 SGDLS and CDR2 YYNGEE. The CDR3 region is CASSPRTGFRNEQFF. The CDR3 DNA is TGTGCCAGCAGCCCCCGGACAGGGTTTCGCAATGAGCAGTTCTTC. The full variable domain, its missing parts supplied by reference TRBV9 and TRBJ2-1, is DSGVTQTPKHLITATGQRVTLRCSPRSGDLSVYWYQQSLDQGLQFLIQYYNGEERAKGNILERFSAQQFPDLHSELNLSSLELGDSALYFCASSPRTGFRNEQFFGPGTRLTVL.

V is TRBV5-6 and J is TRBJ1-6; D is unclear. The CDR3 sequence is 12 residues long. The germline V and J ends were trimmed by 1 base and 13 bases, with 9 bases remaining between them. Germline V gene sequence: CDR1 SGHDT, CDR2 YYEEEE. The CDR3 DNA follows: TGTGCCAGCAGCTTGAACGGTTCGCCCCTCCACTTT. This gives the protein CASSLNGSPLHF.

This chain's CDR3 is CASSLSPFSGGIQETQYF. Written as DNA, the CDR3 is TGTGCCAGCAGCTTATCCCCCTTTAGCGGGGGGATCCAAGAGACCCAGTACTTC. The chain is built from TRBV7-3 and TRBJ2-5; 10 nucleotides align to TRBD2. Per germline, CDR1 SGHTA and CDR2 FQGTGA. The CDR3 loop spans 18 amino acids. After removal of 2 bases from V and 1 base from J, the junction contained 10 bases not matched to a gene.

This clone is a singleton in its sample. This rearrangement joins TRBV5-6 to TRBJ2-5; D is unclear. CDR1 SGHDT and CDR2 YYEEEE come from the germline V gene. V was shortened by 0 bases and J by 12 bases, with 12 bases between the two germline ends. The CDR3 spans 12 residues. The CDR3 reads CASSLVGSPKYF. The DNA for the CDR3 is TGTGCCAGCAGCTTGGTGGGCTCCCCGAAGTACTTC. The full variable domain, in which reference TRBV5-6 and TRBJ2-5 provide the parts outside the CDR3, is DAGVTQSPTHLIKTRGQQVTLRCSPKSGHDTVSWYQQALGQGPQFIFQYYEEEERQRGNFPDRFSGHQFPNYSSELNVNALLLGDSALYLCASSLVGSPKYFGPGTRLLVL.

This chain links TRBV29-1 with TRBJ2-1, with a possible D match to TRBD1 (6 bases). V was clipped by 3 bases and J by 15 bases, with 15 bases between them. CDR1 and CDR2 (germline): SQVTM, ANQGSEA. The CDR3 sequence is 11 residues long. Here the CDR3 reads CSVEGASQRFF. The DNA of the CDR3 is TGCAGCGTTGAGGGGGCCTCCCAGAGGTTCTTC.

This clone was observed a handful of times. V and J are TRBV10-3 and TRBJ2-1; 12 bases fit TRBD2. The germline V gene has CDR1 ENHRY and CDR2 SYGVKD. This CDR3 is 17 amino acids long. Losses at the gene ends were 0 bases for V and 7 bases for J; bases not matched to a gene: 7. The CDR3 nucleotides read TGTGCCATCAGTGAGTCGACTAGCGGGAGATCAGGTAATGAGCAGTTCTTC. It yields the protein CAISESTSGRSGNEQFF.

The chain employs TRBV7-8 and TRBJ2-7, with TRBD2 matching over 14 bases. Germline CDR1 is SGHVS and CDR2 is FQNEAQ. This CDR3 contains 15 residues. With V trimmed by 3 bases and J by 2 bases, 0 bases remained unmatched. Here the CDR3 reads CASSLGLAGAYEQYF. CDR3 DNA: TGTGCCAGCAGCTTGGGACTAGCGGGAGCCTACGAGCAGTACTTC.

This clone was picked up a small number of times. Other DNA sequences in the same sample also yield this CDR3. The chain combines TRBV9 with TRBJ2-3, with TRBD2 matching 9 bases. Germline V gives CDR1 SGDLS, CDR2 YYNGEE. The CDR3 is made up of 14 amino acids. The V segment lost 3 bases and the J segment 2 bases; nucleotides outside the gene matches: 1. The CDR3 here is CASSAGLATDTQYF. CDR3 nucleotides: TGTGCCAGCAGCGCGGGACTAGCCACAGATACGCAGTATTTT.

For the CDR3, the DNA is TGTGCCAGCAGTAACCGGGGTGCGACTATCAACAAAGAGACCCAGTACTTC. Translating gives CASSNRGATINKETQYF. This sequence joins TRBV28 and TRBJ2-5; D perhaps matches TRBD2 (5 bases). The germline V gene encodes CDR1 MDHEN and CDR2 SYDVKM. The CDR3 runs 17 residues. Trimming took 5 bases from V and 3 from J, leaving 22 bases between them.

The DNA for the CDR3 is TGTGCCAGTCATCGGGACTCCAGCCGTGGGGCCAACGTCCTGACTTTC. Encoded protein: CASHRDSSRGANVLTF. The chain recombines TRBV6-6 with TRBJ2-6; D is perhaps TRBD2 (6 bases). V lost 9 bases and J lost 3, with 18 bases in between. CDR1 and CDR2 (germline): MNHNY, SVGAGI (reference sequence). The CDR3 sequence is 16 residues long.

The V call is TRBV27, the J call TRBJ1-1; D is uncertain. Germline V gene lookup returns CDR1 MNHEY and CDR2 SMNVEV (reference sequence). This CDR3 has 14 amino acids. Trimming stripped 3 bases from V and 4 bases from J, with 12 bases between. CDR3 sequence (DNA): TGTGCCAGCAGTTTGCAGGCGGGATTCACTGAAGCTTTCTTT. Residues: CASSLQAGFTEAFF.

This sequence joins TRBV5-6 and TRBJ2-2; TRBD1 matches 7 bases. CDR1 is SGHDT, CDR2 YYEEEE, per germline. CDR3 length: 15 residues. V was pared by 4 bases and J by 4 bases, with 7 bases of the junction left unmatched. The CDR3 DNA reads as TGTGCCAGCAGCCGGGACAGATACTTCACCGGGGAGCTGTTTTTT. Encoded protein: CASSRDRYFTGELFF. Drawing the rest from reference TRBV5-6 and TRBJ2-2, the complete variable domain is DAGVTQSPTHLIKTRGQQVTLRCSPKSGHDTVSWYQQALGQGPQFIFQYYEEEERQRGNFPDRFSGHQFPNYSSELNVNALLLGDSALYLCASSRDRYFTGELFFGEGSRLTVL.

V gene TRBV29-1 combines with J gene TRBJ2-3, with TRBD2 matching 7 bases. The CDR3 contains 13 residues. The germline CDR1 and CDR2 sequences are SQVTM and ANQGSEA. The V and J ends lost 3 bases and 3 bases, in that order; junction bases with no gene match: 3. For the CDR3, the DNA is TGCAGCGTTGAGAAAGCGGGGACAGATACGCAGTATTTT. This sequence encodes CSVEKAGTDTQYF.

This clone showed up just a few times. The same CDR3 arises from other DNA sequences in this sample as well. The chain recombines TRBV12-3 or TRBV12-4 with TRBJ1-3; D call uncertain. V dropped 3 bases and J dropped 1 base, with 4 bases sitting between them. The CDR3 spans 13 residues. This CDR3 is CASSFSSGNTIYF. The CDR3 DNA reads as TGTGCCAGCAGTTTTTCTTCTGGAAACACCATATATTTT.

CDR3 coding DNA: TGCGCCAGCAGGGCCGGGACAGGGATGGAGACCCAGTACTTC. It codes for CASRAGTGMETQYF. The chain joins TRBV5-1 to TRBJ2-5; 9 nucleotides match TRBD1. Trimming removed 5 bases from V and 5 bases from J; junction bases left unmatched: 7. The CDR3 runs 14 residues. CDR1 and CDR2 (germline): SGHRS, YFSETQ.

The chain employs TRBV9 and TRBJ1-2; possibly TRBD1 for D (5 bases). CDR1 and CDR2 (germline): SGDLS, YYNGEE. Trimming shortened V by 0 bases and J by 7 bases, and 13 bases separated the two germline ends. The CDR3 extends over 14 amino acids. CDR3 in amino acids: CASSVGRGTGGYTF. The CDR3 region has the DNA TGTGCCAGCAGCGTAGGTCGGGGGACGGGTGGCTACACCTTC.

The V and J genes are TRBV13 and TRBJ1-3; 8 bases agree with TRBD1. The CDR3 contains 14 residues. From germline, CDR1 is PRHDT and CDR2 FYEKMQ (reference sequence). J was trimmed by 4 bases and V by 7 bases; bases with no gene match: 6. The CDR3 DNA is TGTGCCAGCACTAGACAGGGGCCCGGAAACACCATATATTTT. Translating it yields CASTRQGPGNTIYF.